The entry below gives a single T cell receptor beta chain sequence along with its context. Its antigen is unknown. Memory CD4+ cells were the fraction left after CD45RA+ naive selection. This specimen comes from a study of shared clonotypes between healthy human individuals. Study-wide results and limits: Non-shared clonotypes displayed generation probabilities falling below those of clonotypes present in all four donors. Blood was the only sampled material, and tissue repertoires likely differ.

Libraries were prepared by immunoSEQ multiplex PCR; TCRdb keeps only in-frame clonotypes and omits some of them. The sample contains 2 million to 3 million clones, more than 90% of which appear only once. The germline V and J ends were trimmed by 8 bases and 0 bases, with 10 bases remaining between them. Germline V gives CDR1 MNHNS, CDR2 SASEGT. This CDR3 has 13 amino acids. The sample comprised naive CD4+ T cells sorted from blood. As for subset: CD45RA+ positively selected. This receptor was identified in a man aged 18 to 30 in good health. The rearrangement uses TRBV6-1 and TRBJ1-1; D is unclear. CDR3 sequence: CASLGFLNTEAFF. As DNA, the CDR3 is TGTGCCAGCCTGGGATTTCTGAACACTGAAGCTTTCTTT.